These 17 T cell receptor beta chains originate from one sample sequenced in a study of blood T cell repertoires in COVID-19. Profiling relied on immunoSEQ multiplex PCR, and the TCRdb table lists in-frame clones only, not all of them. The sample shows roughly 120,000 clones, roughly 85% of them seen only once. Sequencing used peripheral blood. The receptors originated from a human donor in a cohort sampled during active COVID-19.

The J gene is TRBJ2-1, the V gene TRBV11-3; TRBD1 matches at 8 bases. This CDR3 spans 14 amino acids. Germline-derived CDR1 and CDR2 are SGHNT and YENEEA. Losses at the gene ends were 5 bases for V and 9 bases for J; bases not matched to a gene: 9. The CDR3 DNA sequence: TGTGCCAGCAGCATTGGACAGGGCCCCAGTGAGCAGTTCTTC. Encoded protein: CASSIGQGPSEQFF.

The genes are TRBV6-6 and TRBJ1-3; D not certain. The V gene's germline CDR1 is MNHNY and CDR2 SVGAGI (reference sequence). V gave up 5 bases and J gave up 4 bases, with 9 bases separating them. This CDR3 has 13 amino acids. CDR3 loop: CASSGMTGNTIYF. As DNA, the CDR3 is TGTGCCAGCAGTGGCATGACAGGAAACACCATATATTTT.

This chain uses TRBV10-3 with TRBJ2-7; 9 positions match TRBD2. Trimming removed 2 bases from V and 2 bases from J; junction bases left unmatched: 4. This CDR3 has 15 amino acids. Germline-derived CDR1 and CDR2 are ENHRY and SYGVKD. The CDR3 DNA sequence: TGTGCCATCAGTGAGGACCTAGCGGGGACCTACGAGCAGTACTTC. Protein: CAISEDLAGTYEQYF.

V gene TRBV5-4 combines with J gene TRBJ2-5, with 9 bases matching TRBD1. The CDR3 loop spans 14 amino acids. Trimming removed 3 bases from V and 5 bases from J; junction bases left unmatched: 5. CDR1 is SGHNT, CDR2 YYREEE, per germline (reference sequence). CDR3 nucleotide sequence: TGTGCCAGCAGCTCCCCGGGACAGGGTGAGACCCAGTACTTC. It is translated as CASSSPGQGETQYF.

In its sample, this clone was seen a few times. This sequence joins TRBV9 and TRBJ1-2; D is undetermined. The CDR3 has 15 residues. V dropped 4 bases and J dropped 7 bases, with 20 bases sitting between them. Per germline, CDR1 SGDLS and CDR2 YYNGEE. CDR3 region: CASSLSRGSGAGYTF. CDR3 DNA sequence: TGTGCCAGCAGCCTTTCCAGAGGGTCCGGAGCTGGCTACACCTTC.

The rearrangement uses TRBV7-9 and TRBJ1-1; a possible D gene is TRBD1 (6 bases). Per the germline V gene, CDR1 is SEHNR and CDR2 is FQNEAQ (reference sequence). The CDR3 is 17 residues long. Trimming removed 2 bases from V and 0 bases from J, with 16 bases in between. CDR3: CASSLPTTGRVNTEAFF. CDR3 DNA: TGTGCCAGCAGCTTACCTACGACAGGTCGGGTGAACACTGAAGCTTTCTTT.

CDR3 sequence reads: CASSVALDTQYF. In nucleotides, the CDR3 is TGTGCCAGCAGCGTAGCTTTAGATACGCAGTATTTT. The chain combines TRBV9 with TRBJ2-3; D is undetermined. V was pared by 0 bases and J by 5 bases, with 4 bases between. This CDR3 is built from 12 residues. Germline V gene lookup returns CDR1 SGDLS and CDR2 YYNGEE.

The CDR3 spells CSARVARAQYF. The CDR3 DNA reads TGCAGTGCTAGAGTGGCGCGGGCCCAGTATTTT. The V gene is TRBV20-1, the J gene TRBJ2-3, with D perhaps matching TRBD2 (5 bases). The CDR3 sequence is 11 residues long. Germline CDR1 is DFQATT and CDR2 is SNEGSKA (reference sequence). Trimming removed 1 base at V and 12 bases at J, with 11 bases between.

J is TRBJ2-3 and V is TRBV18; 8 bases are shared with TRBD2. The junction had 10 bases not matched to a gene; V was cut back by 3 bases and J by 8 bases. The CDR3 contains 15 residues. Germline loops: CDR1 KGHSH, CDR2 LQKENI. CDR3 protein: CASSPGASGGVTQYF. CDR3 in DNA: TGTGCCAGCTCACCGGGGGCCAGCGGGGGAGTTACGCAGTATTTT. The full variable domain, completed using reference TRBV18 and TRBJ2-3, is NAGVMQNPRHLVRRRGQEARLRCSPMKGHSHVYWYRQLPEEGLKFMVYLQKENIIDESGMPKERFSAEFPKEGPSILRIQQVVRGDSAAYFCASSPGASGGVTQYFGPGTRLTVL.

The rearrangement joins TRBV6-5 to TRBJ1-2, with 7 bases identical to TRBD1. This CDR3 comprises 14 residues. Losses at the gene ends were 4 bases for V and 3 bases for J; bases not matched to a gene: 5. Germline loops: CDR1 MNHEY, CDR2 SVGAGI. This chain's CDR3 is CASSLSGGDYGYTF. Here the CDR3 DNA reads TGTGCCAGCAGTTTATCAGGGGGAGACTATGGCTACACCTTC.

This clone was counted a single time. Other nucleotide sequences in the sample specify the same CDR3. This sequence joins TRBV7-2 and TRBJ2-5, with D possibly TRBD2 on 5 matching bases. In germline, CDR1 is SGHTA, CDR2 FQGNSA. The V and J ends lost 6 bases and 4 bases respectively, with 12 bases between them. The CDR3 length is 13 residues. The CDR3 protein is CASSPAGGETQYF. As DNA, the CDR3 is TGTGCCAGCAGTCCGGCGGGTGGAGAGACCCAGTACTTC.

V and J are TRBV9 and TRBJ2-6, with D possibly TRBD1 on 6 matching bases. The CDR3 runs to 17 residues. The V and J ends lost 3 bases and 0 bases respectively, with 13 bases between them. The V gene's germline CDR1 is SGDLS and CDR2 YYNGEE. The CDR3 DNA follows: TGTGCCAGCAGCGCGGACACAGGGTACTCTGGGGCCAACGTCCTGACTTTC. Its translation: CASSADTGYSGANVLTF.

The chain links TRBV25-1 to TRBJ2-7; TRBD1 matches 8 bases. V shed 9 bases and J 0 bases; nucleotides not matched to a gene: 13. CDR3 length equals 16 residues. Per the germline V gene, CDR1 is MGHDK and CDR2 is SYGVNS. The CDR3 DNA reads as TGTGCCAGAAAGGACAGGGCTCTAAATCCCTCCTACGAGCAGTACTTC. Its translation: CARKDRALNPSYEQYF.

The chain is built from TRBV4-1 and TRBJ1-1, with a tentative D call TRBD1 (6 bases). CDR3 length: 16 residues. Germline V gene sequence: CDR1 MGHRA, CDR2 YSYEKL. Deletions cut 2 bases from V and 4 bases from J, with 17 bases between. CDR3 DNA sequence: TGCGCCAGCAGCCAACAATGGAGACAGGCGGGCACTGAAGCTTTCTTT. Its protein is CASSQQWRQAGTEAFF.

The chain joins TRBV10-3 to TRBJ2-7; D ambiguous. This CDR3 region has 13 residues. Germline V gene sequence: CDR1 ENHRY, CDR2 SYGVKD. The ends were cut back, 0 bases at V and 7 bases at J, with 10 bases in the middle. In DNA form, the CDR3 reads TGTGCCATCAGTGAGTCTCGATCCCGGGAGCAGTACTTC. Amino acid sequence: CAISESRSREQYF.

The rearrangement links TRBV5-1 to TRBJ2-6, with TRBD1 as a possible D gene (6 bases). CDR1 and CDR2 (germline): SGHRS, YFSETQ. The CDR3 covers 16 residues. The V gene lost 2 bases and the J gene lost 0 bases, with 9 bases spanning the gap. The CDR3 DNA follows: TGCGCCAGCAGCTTTACAGGGTCCTCTGGGGCCAACGTCCTGACTTTC. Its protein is CASSFTGSSGANVLTF.

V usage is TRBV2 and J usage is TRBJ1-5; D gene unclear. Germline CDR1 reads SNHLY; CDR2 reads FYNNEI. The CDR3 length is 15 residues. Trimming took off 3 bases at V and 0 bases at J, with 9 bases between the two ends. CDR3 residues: CASSDGRNSNQPQHF. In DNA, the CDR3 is TGTGCCAGCAGTGATGGGCGTAATAGCAATCAGCCCCAGCATTTT.